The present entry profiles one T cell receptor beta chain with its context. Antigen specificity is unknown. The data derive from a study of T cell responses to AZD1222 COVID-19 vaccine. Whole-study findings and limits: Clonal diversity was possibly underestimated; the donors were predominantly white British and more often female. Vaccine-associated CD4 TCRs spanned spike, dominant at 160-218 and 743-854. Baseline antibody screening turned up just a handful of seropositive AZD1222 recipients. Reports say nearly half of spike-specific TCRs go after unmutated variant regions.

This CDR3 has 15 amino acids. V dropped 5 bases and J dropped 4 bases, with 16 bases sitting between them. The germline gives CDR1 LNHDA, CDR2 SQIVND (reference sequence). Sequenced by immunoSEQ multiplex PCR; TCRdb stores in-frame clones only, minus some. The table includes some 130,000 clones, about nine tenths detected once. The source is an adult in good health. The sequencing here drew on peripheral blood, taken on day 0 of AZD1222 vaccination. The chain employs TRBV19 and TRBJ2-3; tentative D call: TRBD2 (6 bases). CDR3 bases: TGTGCCAGTAGTGCGGGACCCTTACCGGCAGATACGCAGTATTTT. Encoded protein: CASSAGPLPADTQYF.